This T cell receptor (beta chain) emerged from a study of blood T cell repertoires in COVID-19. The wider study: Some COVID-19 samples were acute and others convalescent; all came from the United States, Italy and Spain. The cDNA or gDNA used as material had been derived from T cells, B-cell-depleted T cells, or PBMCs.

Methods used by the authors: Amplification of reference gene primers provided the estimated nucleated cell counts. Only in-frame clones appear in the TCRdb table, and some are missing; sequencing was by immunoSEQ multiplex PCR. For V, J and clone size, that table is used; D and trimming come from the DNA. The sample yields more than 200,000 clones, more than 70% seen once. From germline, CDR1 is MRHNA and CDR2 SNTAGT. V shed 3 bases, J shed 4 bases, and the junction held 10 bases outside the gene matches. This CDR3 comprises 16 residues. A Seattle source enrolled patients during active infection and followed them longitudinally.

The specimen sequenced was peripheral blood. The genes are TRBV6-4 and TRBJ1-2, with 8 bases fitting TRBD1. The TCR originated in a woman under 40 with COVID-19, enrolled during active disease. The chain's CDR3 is CASSERSDRGFYGYTF. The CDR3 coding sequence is TGTGCCAGCAGTGAGAGATCCGACAGGGGTTTCTATGGCTACACCTTC.